This TCR beta chain was obtained from a study of blood T cell repertoires in COVID-19. Turning to the study itself: The study drew acute and convalescent COVID-19 samples from the United States, Italy and Spain. Sources were T cells, B-cell-depleted T cells, or PBMCs; the material itself was cDNA or gDNA.

Original methodology: The assay estimated nucleated cells by amplifying reference gene primers. Produced via immunoSEQ multiplex PCR; TCRdb's table is partial and in-frame only. The DNA gave D and trimming, while V, J and clone size come from that table. Of a few hundred thousand clones in the sample, roughly 85% are singletons; the top ten hold about 5%. The CDR3 runs 11 residues. V dropped 7 bases and J dropped 3 bases, with 9 bases sitting between them. Germline lookup yields CDR1 GTSNPN and CDR2 SVGIG (reference sequence). The source of this sequence is a man aged 55 to 70 who had recovered from COVID-19. The V and J genes are TRBV30 and TRBJ1-1; TRBD1 is a possible D gene (5 bases). Sequenced material: peripheral blood. The CDR3 nucleotides are TGTGCCTACAGGATGCACACTGAAGCTTTCTTT. Amino acids: CAYRMHTEAFF.